These T cell receptor beta chains were read from a single sample in a study of CD8 T cells in ankylosing spondylitis. Using its own MiXCR run on the 5' RACE reads, TCRdb lists one record per CDR3 protein. The data show over 25,000 distinct CDR3 sequences, over 12% seen once. Sequenced sample: blood. The origin of the receptors is a male donor with ankylosing spondylitis or in good health (not recorded which). CDR3s include the opening cysteine and the closing phenylalanine or tryptophan. D genes are given only for firm matches. Expanded clones get a size class; other rows say once, few or many, or leave the size out.

D gene	clone size	V gene	J gene	CDR3 protein	CDR3 DNA
NA	NA	TRBV12-3/TRBV12-4	TRBJ1-1	CASSLFPGEAFF	TGTGCCAGCAGTTTGTTTCCGGGGGAAGCTTTCTTT
TRBD2	few	TRBV5-5	TRBJ2-3	CASRTASSGVDTQYF	TGTGCCAGCAGGACAGCGTCTAGCGGGGTAGATACGCAGTATTTT
NA	few	TRBV7-2	TRBJ2-3	CASRVGGTDTQYF	TGTGCCAGCAGGGTGGGCGGCACAGATACGCAGTATTTT
TRBD2	few	TRBV6-5	TRBJ2-2	CASSLSSGKSDTGELFF	TGTGCCAGCAGTTTGTCTAGCGGGAAGTCGGACACCGGGGAGCTGTTTTTT
NA	NA	TRBV29-1	TRBJ2-2	CSVPKGAGGSTLFF	TGCAGCGTACCAAAGGGTGCCGGGGGCTCTACCTTGTTTTTT
NA	few	TRBV29-1	TRBJ1-1	CSVEWIERAEAFF	TGCAGCGTTGAATGGATTGAGAGGGCTGAAGCTTTCTTT
TRBD2	few	TRBV12-3/TRBV12-4	TRBJ2-1	CASGGNGRAVGEQFF	TGTGCCAGCGGGGGTAACGGGAGGGCCGTGGGTGAGCAGTTCTTC
NA	NA	TRBV7-9	TRBJ2-2	CASSLDGNRRAGELFF	TGTGCCAGCAGCTTAGATGGTAACAGGCGCGCCGGGGAGCTGTTTTTT
TRBD2	NA	TRBV4-1	TRBJ2-3	CASSQASSGTDTQYF	TGCGCCAGCAGCCAAGCTTCTAGCGGAACAGATACGCAGTATTTT
NA	NA	TRBV7-9	TRBJ1-1	CAIRKGAEAFF	TGTGCCATACGAAAGGGGGCTGAAGCTTTCTTT
NA	many	TRBV9	TRBJ1-3	CASSVTDAGNTIYF	TGTGCCAGCAGCGTCACTGACGCCGGAAACACCATATATTTT
NA	NA	TRBV20-1	TRBJ2-2	CSARDLGNTGELFF	TGCAGTGCCAGGGACCTAGGCAACACCGGGGAGCTGTTTTTT
NA	NA	TRBV7-2	TRBJ2-3	CASSLGGGSPDTQYF	TGTGCCAGCAGCTTAGGGGGGGGCAGTCCAGATACGCAGTATTTT
NA	NA	TRBV10-3	TRBJ2-5	CAISWATQETQYF	TGTGCCATCAGCTGGGCCACCCAAGAGACCCAGTACTTC
TRBD1	few	TRBV29-1	TRBJ1-1	CSVEDIQGRTEAFF	TGCAGCGTTGAAGATATACAGGGGCGCACTGAAGCTTTCTTT
NA	NA	TRBV19	TRBJ2-5	CASSSDQSRETQYF	TGTGCCAGTAGTTCGGACCAATCTCGAGAGACCCAGTACTTC
NA	few	TRBV7-2	TRBJ2-2	CASSLDLGAGELFF	TGTGCCAGCAGCTTAGATTTGGGAGCCGGGGAGCTGTTTTTT
NA	NA	TRBV28	TRBJ2-4	CASSSTAHIQYF	TGTGCCAGCAGTTCCACGGCGCACATTCAGTACTTC
TRBD2	NA	TRBV5-6	TRBJ2-2	CASSQGLAGVYTGELFF	TGTGCCAGCAGCCAGGGACTAGCGGGGGTGTACACCGGGGAGCTGTTTTTT
NA	NA	TRBV28	TRBJ2-2	CASSLGQRNTGELFF	TGTGCCAGCAGTTTAGGTCAGAGGAACACCGGGGAGCTGTTTTTT
NA	many	TRBV25-1	TRBJ2-7	CASTSQPTYEQYF	TGTGCCAGCACCAGCCAACCAACCTACGAGCAGTACTTC
NA	NA	TRBV5-1	TRBJ2-7	CASSFGLSYEQYF	TGCGCCAGCAGCTTCGGATTGTCCTACGAGCAGTACTTC
NA	NA	TRBV4-3	TRBJ2-1	CASSQDGSSYNEQFF	TGCGCCAGCAGCCAAGACGGAAGCTCCTACAATGAGCAGTTCTTC
NA	NA	TRBV7-6	TRBJ1-4	CAWGTNEKLFF	TGTGCCTGGGGGACTAATGAAAAACTGTTTTTT
NA	few	TRBV20-1	TRBJ2-5	CSARIADPRTQYF	TGCAGTGCTAGAATAGCCGATCCACGGACCCAGTACTTC
NA	NA	TRBV20-1	TRBJ1-4	CSARAGGEKLFF	TGCAGTGCTAGAGCGGGTGGTGAAAAACTGTTTTTT
TRBD2	large	TRBV6-5	TRBJ2-1	CASSYSTSGTNEQFF	TGTGCCAGCAGTTACTCGACTAGCGGGACCAATGAGCAGTTCTTC
TRBD1	few	TRBV9	TRBJ2-2	CASSLTPGQGDRGELFF	TGTGCCAGCAGCTTAACCCCGGGACAGGGGGACCGCGGGGAGCTGTTTTTT
TRBD2	many	TRBV12-3/TRBV12-4	TRBJ2-5	CASSSWGGGAVMETQYF	TGTGCCAGCAGTTCCTGGGGCGGGGGGGCGGTAATGGAGACCCAGTACTTC
NA	few	TRBV7-3	TRBJ1-1	CASSLMVNTEAFF	TGTGCCAGCAGCTTAATGGTGAACACTGAAGCTTTCTTT
TRBD2	NA	TRBV7-9	TRBJ2-3	CASSRTSGTDTQYF	TGTGCCAGCAGCAGGACTAGCGGCACAGATACGCAGTATTTT
TRBD1	few	TRBV7-3	TRBJ2-5	CASSLTYPGGETQYF	TGTGCCAGCAGCTTAACGTATCCAGGGGGAGAGACCCAGTACTTC
NA	NA	TRBV5-1	TRBJ2-3	CASSLLIGGRNTDTQYF	TGCGCCAGCAGCTTGCTCATAGGCGGACGGAACACAGATACGCAGTATTTT
TRBD1	many	TRBV7-2	TRBJ2-2	CASSIRQGITGELFF	TGTGCCAGCAGCATAAGACAGGGAATCACCGGGGAGCTGTTTTTT
NA	NA	TRBV5-1	TRBJ2-2	CASSAANTGELFF	TGCGCCAGCAGCGCGGCGAACACCGGGGAGCTGTTTTTT
NA	NA	TRBV29-1	TRBJ1-2	CSVEGQNYGYTF	TGCAGCGTTGAAGGACAGAACTATGGCTACACCTTC
TRBD2	NA	TRBV28	TRBJ2-2	CASSCRLAGTCTGELFF	TGTGCCAGCAGTTGCCGACTAGCGGGAACCTGCACCGGGGAGCTGTTTTTT
NA	NA	TRBV5-1	TRBJ2-5	CASSFGGGPQETQYF	TGCGCCAGCAGCTTTGGGGGAGGCCCCCAAGAGACCCAGTACTTC
NA	NA	TRBV6-2/TRBV6-3	TRBJ2-7	CASSYRLLAYEQYF	TGTGCCAGCAGTTACCGGCTGCTAGCCTACGAGCAGTACTTC
TRBD1	NA	TRBV5-1	TRBJ2-3	CASSLGGWTDTQYF	TGCGCCAGCAGTCTAGGGGGCTGGACAGATACGCAGTATTTT
NA	few	TRBV4-1	TRBJ1-4	CASSRQEEEKLFF	TGCGCCAGCAGCCGTCAGGAGGAGGAAAAACTGTTTTTT
NA	NA	TRBV9	TRBJ2-1	CASSPGLYNEQFF	TGTGCCAGCAGCCCGGGACTTTACAATGAGCAGTTCTTC
NA	few	TRBV9	TRBJ2-2	CASSAWKGGELFF	TGTGCCAGCAGCGCGTGGAAAGGCGGGGAGCTGTTTTTT
NA	few	TRBV28	TRBJ2-5	CASSKLPGQSLKTQYF	TGTGCCAGCAGTAAATTGCCGGGACAATCATTGAAGACCCAGTACTTC